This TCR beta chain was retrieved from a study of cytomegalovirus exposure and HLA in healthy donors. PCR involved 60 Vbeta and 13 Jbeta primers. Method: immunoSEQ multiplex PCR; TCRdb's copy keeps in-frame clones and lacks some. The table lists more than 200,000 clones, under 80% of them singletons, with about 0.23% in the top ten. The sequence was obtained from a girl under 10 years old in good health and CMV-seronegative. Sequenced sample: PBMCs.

CDR3 DNA sequence: TGTGCCAGCAGCCTCTCCGGAGGCCCCTTTTCCTACGAGCAGTACTTC. This gives the protein CASSLSGGPFSYEQYF. This chain uses TRBV7-9 with TRBJ2-7, with D possibly TRBD2 on 5 matching bases. This CDR3 comprises 16 residues. Germline V gene data show CDR1 as SEHNR and CDR2 as FQNEAQ (reference sequence). V was shortened by 5 bases and J by 1 base, with 18 bases between the two germline ends.